This T cell receptor beta chain was found in a study of response to subunit inactivated influenza vaccine. Study-wide results and limits: Few additional T cells are recruited per seasonal influenza vaccination, authors suggested.

This clonotype was found many times. Antigen specificity is unknown. MiXCR, run by TCRdb on the RT-PCR reads, gives a single entry per CDR3 protein. Here the sample spans more than 250,000 distinct CDR3 sequences, 21% being singletons. The sequence was obtained from a man aged 45-69 years who received an inactivated influenza vaccine. Material: PBMCs from blood, obtained less than 22 months after vaccination.

CDR3 sequence: CASSLGMGNQPQHF. Written as DNA, the CDR3 is TGTGCCAGCAGCTTAGGGATGGGCAATCAGCCCCAGCATTTT. The J gene is TRBJ1-5, the V gene TRBV7-2, with D unclear. Looked up from germline, CDR1 is SGHTA and CDR2 is FQGNSA. With 1 base removed from V and 2 bases from J, the gap between germline ends came to 6 bases. CDR3 length equals 14 residues. Combining the CDR3 with reference TRBV7-2 and TRBJ1-5 gives the whole variable domain GAGVSQSPSNKVTEKGKDVELRCDPISGHTALYWYRQSLGQGLEFLIYFQGNSAPDKSGLPSDRFSAERTGGSVSTLTIQRTQQEDSAVYLCASSLGMGNQPQHFGDGTRLSIL.